This T cell receptor beta chain derives from a study of response to subunit inactivated influenza vaccine. Study outcomes and limitations: Authors proposed each seasonal influenza vaccination draws in few new T cells.

One entry per CDR3 protein results from TCRdb running MiXCR on the RT-PCR reads. Here the sample spans fewer than 800,000 distinct CDR3 sequences, 15% to 19% being singletons. On this clonotype: The antigen is undetermined.

CDR1 is MNHEY, CDR2 SVGEGT, per germline. Trimming took off 5 bases at V and 2 bases at J, with 13 bases between the two ends. This CDR3 spans 14 amino acids. This receptor was obtained from a man aged 50-59 years who received an inactivated influenza vaccine. The chain joins TRBV6-2 or TRBV6-3 to TRBJ2-7; D is ambiguous. Sequencing was performed on PBMCs from blood, taken about 13 days after vaccination. The CDR3 DNA follows: TGTGCCAGCAGTGACGCGACCCCACCCTACGAGCAGTACTTC. Protein sequence: CASSDATPPYEQYF.